This section outlines one T cell receptor (beta chain) sequence together with its context. The data derive from a study of blood T cell repertoires in COVID-19. Study-level information: COVID-19 samples from acute and convalescent phases originated in the United States, Italy and Spain.

Germline V gene data show CDR1 as SGHRS and CDR2 as YFSETQ. The CDR3 length is 15 residues. Trimming removed 4 bases from V and 11 bases from J, with 24 bases in between. This table comes from immunoSEQ multiplex PCR, and its TCRdb copy is limited to in-frame clones, with some not included. The sample contains 70,000 or so clones, roughly 83% of which appear only once. The receptor comes from a woman in her sixties or seventies with acute or convalescent COVID-19. The specimen was peripheral blood. The chain is built from TRBV5-1 and TRBJ1-1; TRBD1 is a possible D gene (5 bases). CDR3 nucleotides: TGCGCCAGCAGCCGAGAACGTGGGCAGGGTGATCAGGCTTTCTTT. This gives the protein CASSRERGQGDQAFF. Combining the CDR3 with reference TRBV5-1 and TRBJ1-1 gives the whole variable domain KAGVTQTPRYLIKTRGQQVTLSCSPISGHRSVSWYQQTPGQGLQFLFEYFSETQRNKGNFPGRFSGRQFSNSRSEMNVSTLELGDSALYLCASSRERGQGDQAFFGQGTRLTVV.